The 22 T cell receptor beta chains below were found in one sample sequenced in a study of T cell changes during pregnancy in multiple sclerosis. The protocol was immunoSEQ multiplex PCR, while the TCRdb copy is restricted to in-frame clones and leaves out a portion. The sample carries approximately 90,000 clones, 85% to 95% recorded once. Sequencing used peripheral blood, obtained after pregnancy. The receptor source for this set is a female donor with multiple sclerosis, enrolled in a pregnancy study.

The chain couples TRBV19 to TRBJ2-5; 11 positions agree with TRBD2. The CDR3 covers 16 residues. V dropped 8 bases and J dropped 7; count of bases not matched to a gene: 15. Germline loops: CDR1 LNHDA, CDR2 SQIVND (reference sequence). This CDR3 reads CASSPSSGRTPPTQYF. CDR3 sequence (DNA): TGTGCCAGTTCGCCTTCTAGCGGGAGGACCCCTCCGACCCAGTACTTC. The entire variable domain, with the rest obtained from reference TRBV19 and TRBJ2-5, is as follows: DGGITQSPKYLFRKEGQNVTLSCEQNLNHDAMYWYRQDPGQGLRLIYYSQIVNDFQKGDIAEGYSVSREKKESFPLTVTSAQKNPTAFYLCASSPSSGRTPPTQYFGPGTRLLVL.

The rearrangement links TRBV9 to TRBJ2-3; 12 bases map to TRBD2. The germline V gene has CDR1 SGDLS and CDR2 YYNGEE. The CDR3 spans 16 residues. V was pared by 0 bases and J by 4 bases, with 3 bases of the junction left unmatched. The CDR3 DNA reads as TGTGCCAGCAGCGTAGAACTAGCGGGGGGCGCAGATACGCAGTATTTT. This translates into CASSVELAGGADTQYF.

V usage is TRBV7-2 and J usage is TRBJ2-3, with 8 bases aligning to TRBD2. Germline V CDR1 and CDR2: SGHTA, FQGNSA. The CDR3 is 16 amino acids. V shed 6 bases, J shed 10 bases, and the junction held 18 bases outside the gene matches. The CDR3 sequence: CASSPGGSGRNRAQYF. In DNA, the CDR3 is TGTGCCAGCAGTCCGGGGGGGTCGGGACGTAATAGGGCGCAGTATTTT. Full variable domain (missing parts from reference TRBV7-2 and TRBJ2-3): GAGVSQSPSNKVTEKGKDVELRCDPISGHTALYWYRQSLGQGLEFLIYFQGNSAPDKSGLPSDRFSAERTGGSVSTLTIQRTQQEDSAVYLCASSPGGSGRNRAQYFGPGTRLTVL.

This clone is a singleton in its sample. J is TRBJ2-3 and V is TRBV6-1; 8 bases align to TRBD1. This CDR3 is 16 amino acids long. The V gene end was trimmed by 0 bases and the J gene end by 4 bases; junction bases not matched to a gene: 6. Germline-derived CDR1 and CDR2 are MNHNS and SASEGT. CDR3 protein: CASSEAGRGQADTQYF. CDR3 DNA: TGTGCCAGCAGTGAAGCGGGCAGGGGGCAAGCAGATACGCAGTATTTT.

The V and J genes are TRBV7-2 and TRBJ1-2, with D maybe TRBD1 (6 bases). This CDR3 has 15 residues. Looked up from germline, CDR1 is SGHTA and CDR2 is FQGNSA. V gave up 3 bases and J gave up 4 bases, with 15 bases separating them. The CDR3 sequence is CASSLAIQGSYGYTF. CDR3 nucleotide sequence: TGTGCCAGCAGCTTGGCCATACAGGGCTCCTATGGCTACACCTTC.

This clone was observed a single time. This rearrangement joins TRBV4-3 to TRBJ1-2, with 12 nucleotides matching TRBD1. The V gene end was trimmed by 0 bases and the J gene end by 2 bases; junction bases not matched to a gene: 4. The CDR3 loop spans 17 amino acids. Germline V CDR1 and CDR2: LGHNA, YSLEER. CDR3 loop: CASSQDRGQGANYGYTF. As DNA, the CDR3 is TGCGCCAGCAGCCAAGATAGGGGACAGGGGGCGAACTATGGCTACACCTTC.

V is TRBV7-2 and J is TRBJ1-6, with D unresolved. CDR3 length: 15 residues. Trimming pared 5 bases from V and 6 bases from J, leaving 14 bases between. CDR1 SGHTA and CDR2 FQGNSA come from the germline V gene. CDR3 protein: CASSPRPIINSPLHF. In nucleotides, the CDR3 is TGTGCCAGCAGCCCGCGGCCAATTATTAATTCACCCCTCCACTTT.

This chain links TRBV18 with TRBJ1-3; D is uncertain. The V end lost 3 bases, the J end lost 0 bases, and 3 bases lay between the germline ends. The CDR3 has 13 amino acids. CDR1 and CDR2 (germline): KGHSH, LQKENI. CDR3 region: CASSPSSGNTIYF. In DNA form, the CDR3 reads TGTGCCAGCTCACCTAGCTCTGGAAACACCATATATTTT.

The count of this clone is one. The chain links TRBV10-3 to TRBJ2-5; 7 nucleotides line up with TRBD1. This CDR3 comprises 16 residues. J gave up 1 base and V 4 bases, and 9 bases lay outside the gene matches. Per germline, CDR1 ENHRY and CDR2 SYGVKD. CDR3 sequence: CAISGTSTGIQETQYF. As DNA, the CDR3 is TGTGCCATCAGTGGAACCTCGACAGGGATCCAAGAGACCCAGTACTTC.

The chain links TRBV27 to TRBJ2-3, with 9 bases aligning to TRBD2. Germline V gives CDR1 MNHEY, CDR2 SMNVEV (reference sequence). CDR3 length: 14 amino acids. V shed 3 bases, J shed 5 bases, and the junction held 3 bases outside the gene matches. For the CDR3, the DNA is TGTGCCAGCAGTTTCCAGACTAGCGGAGATACGCAGTATTTT. This encodes CASSFQTSGDTQYF.

V is TRBV6-5 and J is TRBJ2-7, with 12 bases fitting TRBD2. Trimming removed 5 bases from V and 5 bases from J; junction bases left unmatched: 7. Looked up from germline, CDR1 is MNHEY and CDR2 is SVGAGI. The CDR3 contains 15 residues. This chain's CDR3 is CASSPLTSGSNEQYF. The DNA for the CDR3 is TGTGCCAGCAGTCCGCTGACTAGCGGGAGTAACGAGCAGTACTTC.

The chain is built from TRBV25-1 and TRBJ2-2, with TRBD1 matching 7 bases. CDR1 is MGHDK and CDR2 is SYGVNS in the germline V gene. V lost 4 bases and J lost 8; bases outside the gene matches: 16. This CDR3 has 17 amino acids. The CDR3 reads CASSAGRDSLRPGELFF. CDR3 nucleotides: TGTGCCAGCAGTGCGGGTAGGGACAGCCTGCGGCCAGGGGAGCTGTTTTTT.

The chain links TRBV5-8 to TRBJ1-3; D perhaps matches TRBD1 (6 bases). This CDR3 contains 14 residues. Germline CDR1 SGHTS, CDR2 YDEGEE. Trimming took 2 bases from V and 2 from J, leaving 8 bases between them. CDR3 loop: CASSFSGAGNTIYF. The CDR3 DNA is TGTGCCAGCAGCTTCTCAGGGGCTGGAAACACCATATATTTT.

CDR3 amino acids: CASSVRTGGQPNTEAFF. Here the CDR3 DNA reads TGTGCCAGCAGCGTTAGGACCGGGGGGCAGCCGAACACTGAAGCTTTCTTT. The chain joins TRBV9 to TRBJ1-1; TRBD1 might be the D (6 bases). The CDR3 runs to 17 residues. Germline CDR1 and CDR2: SGDLS and YYNGEE. Trimming took 2 bases from V and 1 from J, leaving 18 bases between them.

This clone was detected a few times. The rearrangement uses TRBV7-9 and TRBJ2-3; D is possibly TRBD2 (5 bases). V was clipped by 2 bases and J by 2 bases, with 14 bases between them. Germline V gene data show CDR1 as SEHNR and CDR2 as FQNEAQ (reference sequence). This CDR3 is built from 16 residues. CDR3 region: CASSLSTAVDTDTQYF. CDR3 in DNA: TGTGCCAGCAGCTTATCAACAGCGGTGGACACAGATACGCAGTATTTT. Filled out from reference TRBV7-9 and TRBJ2-3, the complete variable domain reads DTGVSQNPRHKITKRGQNVTFRCDPISEHNRLYWYRQTLGQGPEFLTYFQNEAQLEKSRLLSDRFSAERPKGSFSTLEIQRTEQGDSAMYLCASSLSTAVDTDTQYFGPGTRLTVL.

The CDR3 region has the DNA TGTGCCAGTAGTAGGACTAGCGGGAGTTTGGATGAGCAGTTCTTC. This encodes CASSRTSGSLDEQFF. The chain recombines TRBV19 with TRBJ2-1; 13 nucleotides align to TRBD2. This CDR3 is built from 15 residues. V lost 4 bases, J lost 8 bases, and 5 bases stayed unmatched. CDR1 LNHDA and CDR2 SQIVND come from the germline V gene (reference sequence).

The chain links TRBV7-2 to TRBJ2-3; 9 bases align to TRBD2. Germline CDR1 reads SGHTA; CDR2 reads FQGNSA. The length of the CDR3 is 17 residues. V lost 6 bases, J lost 4 bases, and 14 bases stayed unmatched. In DNA form, the CDR3 reads TGTGCCAGCAGTTCACTTCTCGCGGGGGGGTGGCCAGATACGCAGTATTTT. This encodes CASSSLLAGGWPDTQYF.

The gene calls are TRBV4-1 and TRBJ2-1; maybe TRBD1 (6 bases). Germline CDR1 and CDR2: MGHRA and YSYEKL. This CDR3 is 18 amino acids long. V was cut by 0 bases and J by 5 bases, with 20 bases left in between. CDR3 protein: CASSQEAGVPSQHNEQFF. In nucleotides, the CDR3 is TGCGCCAGCAGCCAAGAGGCAGGGGTCCCTTCTCAACACAATGAGCAGTTCTTC.

This chain joins TRBV7-8 and TRBJ2-7; 9 bases map to TRBD1. The germline V gene has CDR1 SGHVS and CDR2 FQNEAQ. The CDR3 has 14 residues. Germline trimming cut 4 bases from V and 4 bases from J; bases unmatched to any gene: 5. CDR3 residues: CASSYGTGRYEQYF. The CDR3 bases are TGTGCCAGCAGCTACGGGACAGGGAGATACGAGCAGTACTTC.

The chain is built from TRBV11-2 and TRBJ1-2, with 7 positions matching TRBD1. Trimming cost V 4 bases and J 8 bases; bases outside gene matches: 7. Germline V gene data show CDR1 as SGHAT and CDR2 as FQNNGV. The CDR3 is made up of 13 amino acids. In nucleotides, the CDR3 is TGTGCCAGCAGCTCACAGGGGCCGGACGGCTACACCTTC. This encodes CASSSQGPDGYTF.

The genes are TRBV7-9 and TRBJ2-7; 8 nucleotides align to TRBD2. CDR1 and CDR2 from the germline V gene are SEHNR and FQNEAQ (reference sequence). V lost 5 bases and J lost 0; bases outside the gene matches: 3. The CDR3 is made up of 14 amino acids. The CDR3 sequence is CASSVSGNSYEQYF. The CDR3, as DNA: TGTGCCAGCAGCGTTAGCGGGAACTCCTACGAGCAGTACTTC.

The chain uses TRBV27 and TRBJ1-5, with D tentatively TRBD1 (5 bases). This CDR3 is 16 amino acids long. Per germline, CDR1 MNHEY and CDR2 SMNVEV (reference sequence). Deletions cut 2 bases from V and 0 bases from J, with 11 bases between. CDR3 in amino acids: CASSLRAGYSNQPQHF. CDR3 bases: TGTGCCAGCAGTTTAAGGGCAGGGTATAGCAATCAGCCCCAGCATTTT.